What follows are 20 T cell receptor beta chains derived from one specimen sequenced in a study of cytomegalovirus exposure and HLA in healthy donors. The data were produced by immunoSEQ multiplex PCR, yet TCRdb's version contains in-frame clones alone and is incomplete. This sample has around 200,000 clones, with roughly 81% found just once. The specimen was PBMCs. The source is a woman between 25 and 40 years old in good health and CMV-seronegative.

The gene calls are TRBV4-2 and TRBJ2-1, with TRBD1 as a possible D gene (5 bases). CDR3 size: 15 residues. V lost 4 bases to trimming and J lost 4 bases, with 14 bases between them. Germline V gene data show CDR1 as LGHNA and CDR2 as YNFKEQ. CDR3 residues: CASSPSMGQYNEQFF. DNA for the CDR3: TGTGCCAGCAGCCCCAGCATGGGGCAGTACAATGAGCAGTTCTTC.

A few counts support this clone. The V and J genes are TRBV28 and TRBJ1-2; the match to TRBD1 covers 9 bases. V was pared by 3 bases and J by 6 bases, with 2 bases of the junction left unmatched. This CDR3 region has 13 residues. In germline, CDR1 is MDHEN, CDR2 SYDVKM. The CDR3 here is CASSFGQGNGYTF. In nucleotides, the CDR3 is TGTGCCAGCAGTTTCGGACAGGGGAATGGCTACACCTTC.

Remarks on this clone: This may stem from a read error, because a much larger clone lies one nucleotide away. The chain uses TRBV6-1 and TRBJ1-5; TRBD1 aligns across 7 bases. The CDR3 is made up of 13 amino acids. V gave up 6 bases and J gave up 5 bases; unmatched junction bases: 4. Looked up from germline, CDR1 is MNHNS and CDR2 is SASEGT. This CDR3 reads CASRGQTDQPQHF. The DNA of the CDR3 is TGTGCCAGCAGGGGACAGACAGATCAGCCCCAGCATTTT.

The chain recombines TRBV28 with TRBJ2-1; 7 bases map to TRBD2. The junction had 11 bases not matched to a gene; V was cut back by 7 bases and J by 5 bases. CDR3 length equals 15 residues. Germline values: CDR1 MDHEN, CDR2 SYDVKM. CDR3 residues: CASTLGGEGNNEQFF. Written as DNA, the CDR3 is TGTGCCAGCACCCTTGGCGGGGAGGGCAACAATGAGCAGTTCTTC.

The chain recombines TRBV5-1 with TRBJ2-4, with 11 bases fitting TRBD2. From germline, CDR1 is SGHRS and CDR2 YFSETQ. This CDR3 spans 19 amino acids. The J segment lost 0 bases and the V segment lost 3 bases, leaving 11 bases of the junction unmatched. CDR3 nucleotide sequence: TGCGCCAGCAGCTATGGGATTAGCGGGGGGGCCCCAGCCAAAAACATTCAGTACTTC. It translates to CASSYGISGGAPAKNIQYF.

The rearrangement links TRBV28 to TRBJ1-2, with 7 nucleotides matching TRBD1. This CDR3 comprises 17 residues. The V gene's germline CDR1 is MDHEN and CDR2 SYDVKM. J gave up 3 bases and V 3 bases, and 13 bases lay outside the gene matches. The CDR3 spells CASSFRDSSSLYYGYTF. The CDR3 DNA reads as TGTGCCAGCAGTTTCCGGGACAGTTCTTCCTTATACTATGGCTACACCTTC.

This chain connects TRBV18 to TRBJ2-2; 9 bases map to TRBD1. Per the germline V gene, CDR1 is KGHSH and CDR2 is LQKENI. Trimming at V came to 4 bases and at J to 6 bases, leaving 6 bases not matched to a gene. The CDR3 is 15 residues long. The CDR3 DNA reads TGTGCCAGCTCACGACAGGGGGATTTCGCCGGGGAGCTGTTTTTT. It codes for CASSRQGDFAGELFF.

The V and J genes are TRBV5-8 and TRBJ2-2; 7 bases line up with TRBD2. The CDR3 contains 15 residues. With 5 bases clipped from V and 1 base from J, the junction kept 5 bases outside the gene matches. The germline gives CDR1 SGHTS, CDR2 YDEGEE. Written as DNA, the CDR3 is TGTGCCAGCAGGGGAGGGGCGATGAACACCGGGGAGCTGTTTTTT. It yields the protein CASRGGAMNTGELFF.

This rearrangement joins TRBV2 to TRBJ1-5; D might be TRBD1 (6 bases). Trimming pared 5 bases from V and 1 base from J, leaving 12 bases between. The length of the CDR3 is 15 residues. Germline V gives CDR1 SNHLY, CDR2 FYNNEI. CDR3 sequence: CASSQTGQSNQPQHF. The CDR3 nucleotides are TGTGCCAGCAGTCAGACAGGCCAGAGCAATCAGCCCCAGCATTTT.

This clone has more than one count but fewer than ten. The CDR3 protein is CASSVATSGGRREQYF. The CDR3 DNA reads TGTGCCAGCAGCGTAGCTACTAGCGGGGGTCGGCGGGAGCAGTACTTC. The chain recombines TRBV9 with TRBJ2-7; 11 nucleotides match TRBD2. CDR1 SGDLS and CDR2 YYNGEE come from the germline V gene. This CDR3 spans 16 amino acids. V trimming: 0 bases; J trimming: 7 bases; junction bases outside the gene matches: 9. Variable domain in full (rest from reference TRBV9 and TRBJ2-7): DSGVTQTPKHLITATGQRVTLRCSPRSGDLSVYWYQQSLDQGLQFLIQYYNGEERAKGNILERFSAQQFPDLHSELNLSSLELGDSALYFCASSVATSGGRREQYFGPGTRLTVT.

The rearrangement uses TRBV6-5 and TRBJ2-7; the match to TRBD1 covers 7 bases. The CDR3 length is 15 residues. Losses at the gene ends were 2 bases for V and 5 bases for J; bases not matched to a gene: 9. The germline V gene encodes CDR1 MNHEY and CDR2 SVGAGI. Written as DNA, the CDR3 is TGTGCCAGCAGTTACACGAAGGGGGCGCCCAACGAGCAGTACTTC. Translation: CASSYTKGAPNEQYF.

The CDR3: CASTTRQGLNQPQHF. CDR3 in DNA: TGTGCCAGTACTACCAGACAGGGACTCAATCAGCCCCAGCATTTT. This chain joins TRBV19 and TRBJ1-5; 7 bases align to TRBD1. The CDR3 runs to 15 residues. Looked up from germline, CDR1 is LNHDA and CDR2 is SQIVND (reference sequence). Losses at the gene ends were 7 bases for V and 3 bases for J; bases not matched to a gene: 9.

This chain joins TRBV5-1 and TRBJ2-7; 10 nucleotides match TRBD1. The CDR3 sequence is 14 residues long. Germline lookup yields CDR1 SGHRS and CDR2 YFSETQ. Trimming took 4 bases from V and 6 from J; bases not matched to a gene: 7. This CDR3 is CASSGGTGEGEQYF. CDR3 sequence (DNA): TGCGCCAGCAGCGGCGGGACAGGGGAGGGCGAGCAGTACTTC.

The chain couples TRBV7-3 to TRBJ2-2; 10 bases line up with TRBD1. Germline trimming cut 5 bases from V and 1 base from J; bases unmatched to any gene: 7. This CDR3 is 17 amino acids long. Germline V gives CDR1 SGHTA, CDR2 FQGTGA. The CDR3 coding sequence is TGTGCCAGCAGCCCCGACCGGGACAGGGGGAACACCGGGGAGCTGTTTTTT. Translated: CASSPDRDRGNTGELFF.

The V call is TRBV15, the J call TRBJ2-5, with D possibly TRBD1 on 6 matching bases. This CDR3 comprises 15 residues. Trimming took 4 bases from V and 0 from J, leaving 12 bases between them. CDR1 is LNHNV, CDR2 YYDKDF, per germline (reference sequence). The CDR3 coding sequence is TGTGCCACCAGCACGTACAGGGCTAACCAAGAGACCCAGTACTTC. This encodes CATSTYRANQETQYF.

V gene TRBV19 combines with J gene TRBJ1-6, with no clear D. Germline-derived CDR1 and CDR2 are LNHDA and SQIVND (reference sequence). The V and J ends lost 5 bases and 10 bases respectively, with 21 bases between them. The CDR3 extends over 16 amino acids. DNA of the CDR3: TGTGCCAGTAGTGGCGGTTTGTACTGGGTTCAATCACCCCTCCACTTT. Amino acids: CASSGGLYWVQSPLHF.

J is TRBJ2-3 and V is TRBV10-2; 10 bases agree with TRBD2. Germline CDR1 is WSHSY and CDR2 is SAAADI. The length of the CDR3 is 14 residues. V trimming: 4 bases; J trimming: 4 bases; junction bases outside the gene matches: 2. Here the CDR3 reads CASSGLAGADTQYF. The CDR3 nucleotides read TGCGCCAGCAGTGGGCTAGCGGGGGCAGATACGCAGTATTTT.

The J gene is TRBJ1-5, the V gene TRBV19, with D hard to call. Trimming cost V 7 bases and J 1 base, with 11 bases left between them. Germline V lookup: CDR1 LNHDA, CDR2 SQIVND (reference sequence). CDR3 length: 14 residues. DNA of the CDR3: TGTGCCAGTACCATTGACGGGAGCAATCAGCCCCAGCATTTT. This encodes CASTIDGSNQPQHF.

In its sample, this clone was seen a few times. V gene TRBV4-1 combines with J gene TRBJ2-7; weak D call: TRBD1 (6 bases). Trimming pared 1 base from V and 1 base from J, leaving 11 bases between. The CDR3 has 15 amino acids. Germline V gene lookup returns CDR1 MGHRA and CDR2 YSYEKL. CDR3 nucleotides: TGCGCCAGCAGCCAAGTACAAGGACAGTCCTACGAGCAGTACTTC. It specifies CASSQVQGQSYEQYF.

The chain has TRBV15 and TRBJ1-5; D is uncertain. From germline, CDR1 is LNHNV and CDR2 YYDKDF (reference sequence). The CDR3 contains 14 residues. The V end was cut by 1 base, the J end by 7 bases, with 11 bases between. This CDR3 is CATSRAEARQPQHF. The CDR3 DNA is TGTGCCACCAGCAGAGCAGAGGCAAGGCAGCCCCAGCATTTT.